This T cell receptor (beta chain) was identified during a study of shared clonotypes between healthy human individuals. Germline V gene data show CDR1 as SNHLY and CDR2 as FYNNEI. J lost 7 bases, V lost 7 bases, and 8 bases had no gene match. The CDR3 contains 14 residues. In the authors' methods: ImmunoSEQ output held junction-only sequences without quality scores, so filtering differed. Clones were sequenced by immunoSEQ multiplex PCR, and TCRdb holds only the in-frame ones, with some missing. V and J calls and clone size are copied from that table; D and trimming were computed from the DNA. In the table there are some 2,100,000 clones, around 95% of which are singletons.

Sequenced: naive CD4+ T cells sorted from blood. Stated subset: CD45RA+ positively selected. This chain connects TRBV2 to TRBJ2-2; 8 bases align to TRBD1. The clonotype was recovered from a man aged 18 to 35 in good health. The CDR3 region is CASKTGAALGELFF. The CDR3 DNA reads as TGTGCCAGCAAGACAGGGGCCGCCCTCGGGGAGCTGTTTTTT.